The clone carrying this TCR beta chain was seen only a few times. The CDR3 length is 15 residues. The V gene's germline CDR1 is LGHNA and CDR2 YSLEER. V shed 0 bases, J shed 6 bases, and the junction held 5 bases outside the gene matches. This specimen comes from a study of response to subunit inactivated influenza vaccine. TCRdb reanalysed the RT-PCR reads using MiXCR and keeps one entry per CDR3 protein. The sample lists about 570,000 distinct CDR3 sequences; approximately 11% were seen once. This sample was also put to use in a study of T cells expressing NK-cell markers. That investigation notes: 5'RACE template switching with UMIs generated TCR beta cDNA. It was sorted CD3+CD56+NKG2C+, CD3+CD56+NKG2C- and CD3+CD56-NKG2C+ T cells that supplied the TCR beta repertoires. Most of the eight sequenced donors tested HCMV-seropositive; one tested seronegative. In a group of several donors, dominant NKG2C+ clonotypes represented about 1.0-8% of CD8+ T cells.

The sample here was PBMCs from blood, taken on the day of vaccination. The chain is built from TRBV4-3 and TRBJ2-1, with 7 positions matching TRBD1. The clonotype originates from a man aged 50 to 59 who received an inactivated influenza vaccine. CDR3 loop: CASSQDWTGLNEQFF. The CDR3 DNA sequence: TGCGCCAGCAGCCAAGATTGGACAGGCCTCAATGAGCAGTTCTTC.